This entry lists 17 T cell receptor beta chains sequenced from one sample in a study of tumor and adjacent non-tumor tissue in lung cancer. The library came from three nested PCR rounds adapted from ARM-PCR protocols. MiXCR was run by TCRdb on the multiplex PCR reads, yielding one entry per CDR3 protein. This table has 77,000 or so distinct CDR3 sequences, less than 85% appearing once. This sample's RNA came from whole unsorted tissue. The normal lung tissue was taken more than 3 cm from the tumor edge. The sample taken for sequencing was distant non-tumor lung tissue. Source of these receptors: a man between 65 and 85 years old with non-small cell lung cancer.

Concerning this clonotype itself: The junction departs from germline at one end; a sequencing error may be responsible. This sequence joins TRBV11-3 and TRBJ2-5, with TRBD2 matching 9 bases. Germline CDR1 is SGHNT and CDR2 is YENEEA. This CDR3 is built from 16 residues. The CDR3 region has the DNA TGTGTCAGCAGCTTAGGTGTGGGGAGACTAGCGGAGACCCAGAACTTC. Its protein product is CVSSLGVGRLAETQNF.

With regard to this clonotype: With a much larger clone just one base away, this may be a read error. The conserved phenylalanine or tryptophan is not found at the CDR3 terminus, so this likely reflects a read error. Because the CDR3's place on the DNA is in doubt, the DNA is left out and the CDR3 is given as listed by TCRdb. V and J are TRBV21-1 and TRBJ2-5; TRBD2, the D gene given by the table, was not confirmed from the DNA. TRBV21-1 is termed a pseudogene. The CDR3 is 16 amino acids long, termini counted. CDR3: CASSKASGRTPETQYV.

This clonotype has at least ten counts. The rearrangement links TRBV29-1 to TRBJ2-6; D assignment may be TRBD1 or TRBD2 (6 bases each). The V gene's germline CDR1 is SQVTM and CDR2 ANQGSEA. This CDR3 contains 17 residues. V was clipped by 0 bases and J by 1 base, with 13 bases between them. In DNA, the CDR3 is TGCAGCGTTGAAGATCTGGGGGGCCCTTCTGGGGCCAACGTCCTGACTTTC. Translated, it gives CSVEDLGGPSGANVLTF.

The V and J genes are TRBV10-3 and TRBJ2-7; a possible D gene is TRBD1 (5 bases). Germline CDR1 reads ENHRY; CDR2 reads SYGVKD. Trimming stripped 6 bases from V and 7 bases from J, with 16 bases between. The CDR3 loop spans 13 amino acids. The CDR3 loop reads CAIRPFRVYEQYF. For the CDR3, the DNA is TGTGCCATCAGGCCCTTCAGGGTTTATGAGCAGTACTTC.

In regard to this clonotype: A read error may be the cause here, since a much bigger clone is one base away. V is TRBV5-1 and J is TRBJ2-3, with TRBD2 identical over 12 bases. The J segment lost 5 bases and the V segment lost 1 base, leaving 8 bases of the junction unmatched. In germline, CDR1 is SGHRS, CDR2 YFSETQ. The CDR3 extends over 17 amino acids. As DNA, the CDR3 is TGCGCCAGCAGCTTGTGGCTAGCGGGAGGGCTTGGAGATACGCAGTATTTT. Translation: CASSLWLAGGLGDTQYF.

Details on this clonotype: A read error may explain this, as a much larger clone is one base away. The V call is TRBV10-1, the J call TRBJ1-1; D remains unclear. The CDR3 consists of 12 residues. In germline, CDR1 is WNHNN, CDR2 SYGVQD (reference sequence). The CDR3 coding sequence is TGCGCCAGCAGCGGGGTGAAAACTGAAGCTTTCTTT. This translates into CASSGVKTEAFF.

V and J are TRBV6-2 or TRBV6-3 and TRBJ1-1; possible D gene TRBD1, 6 bases. The CDR3 sequence is 15 residues long. Germline-derived CDR1 and CDR2 are MNHEY and SVGEGT. CDR3 sequence (DNA): TGTGTCAGTCGACCTTTTGTGGGACAAAGAAGAGAATCTTTCTTT. It translates to CVSRPFVGQRRESFF.

This clonotype showed up just a few times. The V and J genes are TRBV7-8 and TRBJ1-2; weak D call: TRBD1 (5 bases). With 1 base removed from V and 4 bases from J, the gap between germline ends came to 10 bases. Germline CDR1 SGHVS, CDR2 FQNEAQ. CDR3 length equals 14 residues. CDR3 nucleotides: TGTGCCAGCAGCTTAGACGCGCAGGGCTATGGCTACACCTTC. Amino acid sequence: CASSLDAQGYGYTF.

The chain carries TRBV29-1 and TRBJ1-2; D is unresolved. Germline values: CDR1 SQVTM, CDR2 ANQGSEA. The CDR3 runs 16 residues. V was cut by 4 bases and J by 9 bases, with 27 bases left in between. Here the CDR3 DNA reads TGCAGCGTTGTCACCTATCAATCCTCGGGAGAGGATCGCTACACCTTC. This codes for CSVVTYQSSGEDRYTF.

Points on this clonotype: As the CDR3 is not closed by the conserved phenylalanine or tryptophan, this likely results from a read error. CDR3 coding DNA: TGTGCCAGCAGCTTACAGCGTCGAGAGGAGCTGTTTTCT. Translating it yields CASSLQRREELFS. The V call is TRBV11-2, the J call TRBJ2-2; D not resolved. CDR1 is SGHAT, CDR2 FQNNGV, per germline. The ends were cut back, 2 bases at V and 10 bases at J, with 11 bases in the middle. The CDR3 has 13 residues.

The V call is TRBV5-4, the J call TRBJ2-2; TRBD1 is a possible D gene (6 bases). Germline V gene lookup returns CDR1 SGHNT and CDR2 YYREEE (reference sequence). The CDR3 extends over 15 amino acids. Between the trimmed V and J ends, which lost 4 bases and 9 bases, there was a span of 19 bases. In nucleotides, the CDR3 is TGTGCCAGCAGCATCCTGGGACAAGTGACATGGGAGCTGTTTTTT. Translated: CASSILGQVTWELFF.

In the case of this clonotype: At one of its ends the junction is not consistent with the germline gene, which may arise from a read error. The chain recombines TRBV12-3 or TRBV12-4 with TRBJ1-1; the match to TRBD1 covers 7 bases. The CDR3 runs 14 residues. The CDR3 loop reads CACSFDRVETDAFF. The CDR3 coding sequence is TGTGCGTGCAGTTTCGACAGGGTAGAGACTGACGCTTTCTTT.

A word on this clonotype: Germline is not matched at one junction end, which may reflect a read error. V and J are TRBV12-5 and TRBJ1-5; D remains ambiguous. Germline-derived CDR1 and CDR2 are LGHNT and FRNRAP. The CDR3 contains 14 residues. In DNA, the CDR3 is TGTCCTAGTGGCCTTACCGGTGACGGTCAGCCCCAGCATTTT. As protein: CPSGLTGDGQPQHF.

The chain is built from TRBV6-5 and TRBJ2-1; D ambiguous. The ends were cut back, 7 bases at V and 0 bases at J, with 16 bases in the middle. Germline V gene lookup returns CDR1 MNHEY and CDR2 SVGAGI. The CDR3 spans 16 residues. The CDR3 DNA reads as TGTGCCAGCAACCCTCCCGGGCCACGCTCCTACAATGAGCAGTTCTTC. Translating it yields CASNPPGPRSYNEQFF.

J is TRBJ1-1 and V is TRBV29-1; D is ambiguous. V shed 7 bases and J shed 5 bases, with 8 bases lying between them. Germline CDR1 reads SQVTM; CDR2 reads ANQGSEA. This CDR3 is 10 amino acids long. CDR3 sequence: CSGGFTEAFF. The DNA of the CDR3 is TGCAGCGGAGGTTTTACTGAAGCTTTCTTT.

As regards this clonotype: Germline is not matched at one junction end, which may reflect a read error. The genes are TRBV5-4 and TRBJ2-5, with a tentative D call TRBD2 (5 bases). Germline V gene sequence: CDR1 SGHNT, CDR2 YYREEE (reference sequence). CDR3 length equals 13 residues. The CDR3 here is CGSSLWRQETQYF. DNA for the CDR3: TGTGGCAGCAGCCTGTGGAGGCAAGAGACCCAGTATTTC.

The chain couples TRBV9 to TRBJ2-5; no definite D call. The length of the CDR3 is 14 residues. Trimming removed 3 bases at V and 2 bases at J, with 11 bases between. The V gene's germline CDR1 is SGDLS and CDR2 YYNGEE. The CDR3 DNA sequence: TGTGCCAGCAGCGCCGGATCAGTACAAGAGACCCAGTACTTC. Translating it yields CASSAGSVQETQYF.